Listed here is a single T cell receptor (beta chain). What it binds is not known. The sample is drawn from a study of cytomegalovirus exposure and HLA in healthy donors. General study findings and limits: The authors enumerated 150 to 200 TCR beta chains as linked to cytomegalovirus. The study found most TCR sequences rare, yet found some public TCRs in many donors.

PCR involved 60 Vbeta and 13 Jbeta primers. This table comes from immunoSEQ multiplex PCR, and its TCRdb copy is limited to in-frame clones, with some not included. The sample includes about 110,000 clones, about 81% of them seen just once. The CDR3 runs 13 residues. Germline V gene sequence: CDR1 SQVTM, CDR2 ANQGSEA. Trimming removed 5 bases from V and 8 bases from J; junction bases left unmatched: 9. Donors showed nominal health when sampled, although they likely had unrecorded immune exposures. Sample: PBMCs. The receptor's source is a male donor in good health and CMV-seropositive. V usage is TRBV29-1 and J usage is TRBJ2-1, with 7 nucleotides matching TRBD2. The CDR3 DNA follows: TGCAGCGTTCAGACTAGCCATGGGGATGAGCAGTTCTTC. It yields the protein CSVQTSHGDEQFF.